The 27 T cell receptor beta chains below come from one sample, sequenced in a study of identical twins. TCRdb redid the calling of the 5' RACE reads with MiXCR, one entry per CDR3 protein. This table holds about 520,000 distinct CDR3 sequences, about 20% found once. These same records also appear under a second study, on T cells expressing NK-cell markers.

The specimen was CD4+ T cells sorted from blood. The receptors were sampled from a woman aged 18-30 years in good health.

The V and J genes are TRBV6-5 and TRBJ1-1; TRBD1 might be the D (5 bases). Trimming pared 1 base from V and 5 bases from J, leaving 11 bases between. CDR1 is MNHEY, CDR2 SVGAGI, per germline. The CDR3 consists of 14 residues. CDR3: CASSYWGPETEAFF. The DNA for the CDR3 is TGTGCCAGCAGTTACTGGGGCCCGGAAACTGAAGCTTTCTTT.

The J gene is TRBJ2-7, the V gene TRBV6-5; 7 bases line up with TRBD1. CDR3 size: 15 residues. The junction had 7 bases not matched to a gene; V was cut back by 2 bases and J by 3 bases. Germline V gene sequence: CDR1 MNHEY, CDR2 SVGAGI. The CDR3 is CASSYPVAGGYEQYF. As DNA, the CDR3 is TGTGCCAGCAGTTACCCGGTTGCAGGGGGCTACGAGCAGTACTTC.

This clonotype was seen repeatedly, ten times or more. The V and J genes are TRBV20-1 and TRBJ2-4; D remains unclear. With 5 bases removed from V and 0 bases from J, the gap between germline ends came to 11 bases. The CDR3 is 14 amino acids. CDR1 is DFQATT and CDR2 is SNEGSKA in the germline V gene (reference sequence). CDR3 DNA: TGCAGTGCTCCCGCCGACTTAGCCAAAAACATTCAGTACTTC. Translation gives CSAPADLAKNIQYF.

The rearrangement uses TRBV3-1 and TRBJ2-7; D might be TRBD2 (5 bases). Germline CDR1 is LGHDT and CDR2 is YNNKEL (reference sequence). V lost 4 bases, J lost 5 bases, and 12 bases lay in between. This CDR3 contains 13 residues. This CDR3 is CASSPRRLHEQYF. CDR3 DNA: TGTGCCAGCAGCCCACGGAGGCTGCACGAGCAGTACTTC.

This clonotype was recorded a few times. The rearrangement uses TRBV4-3 and TRBJ1-6; D is unresolved. CDR1 LGHNA and CDR2 YSLEER come from the germline V gene. CDR3 length: 15 amino acids. The V and J ends lost 1 base and 10 bases respectively, with 14 bases between them. This CDR3 reads CASSQAPRRGSPLHF. CDR3 DNA: TGCGCCAGCAGCCAAGCCCCACGGAGAGGATCACCCCTCCACTTT.

The chain has TRBV5-6 and TRBJ1-1; D is undetermined. V lost 2 bases and J lost 5, with 7 bases in between. CDR1 is SGHDT and CDR2 is YYEEEE in the germline V gene. This CDR3 contains 12 residues. The CDR3 DNA follows: TGTGCCAGCAGCTTCGAGGAGACTGAAGCTTTCTTT. It codes for CASSFEETEAFF.

This clonotype was found many times. The chain combines TRBV12-3 or TRBV12-4 with TRBJ2-5; 9 nucleotides agree with TRBD1. This CDR3 has 14 residues. After removal of 6 bases from V and 5 bases from J, the junction contained 7 bases not matched to a gene. DNA for the CDR3: TGTGCCAGCAGCGTACAGGGGGCTTGGGAGACCCAGTACTTC. This encodes CASSVQGAWETQYF.

The chain uses TRBV6-5 and TRBJ1-6; D is possibly TRBD1 (6 bases). V lost 7 bases and J 9 bases, leaving 13 bases between the germline ends. The germline CDR1 and CDR2 sequences are MNHEY and SVGAGI. The CDR3 has 13 residues. The CDR3 here is CASTLRRGSPLHF. The CDR3 region has the DNA TGTGCCAGCACCCTACGCAGGGGTTCACCCCTCCACTTT.

This clonotype was picked up one time. This chain uses TRBV6-1 with TRBJ2-7; 10 nucleotides line up with TRBD2. Germline V CDR1 and CDR2: MNHNS, SASEGT. V lost 4 bases and J lost 3; bases outside the gene matches: 3. This CDR3 spans 14 amino acids. The CDR3 loop reads CASSAEREGYEQYF. Here the CDR3 DNA reads TGTGCCAGCAGTGCTGAGCGGGAGGGCTACGAGCAGTACTTC.

The V and J genes are TRBV5-1 and TRBJ2-5, with TRBD1 as a possible D gene (6 bases). Trimming stripped 2 bases from V and 4 bases from J, with 15 bases between. From germline, CDR1 is SGHRS and CDR2 YFSETQ. The CDR3 covers 15 residues. The CDR3 is CASSLPDSLGETQYF. CDR3 nucleotides: TGCGCCAGCAGCTTACCGGACAGTTTAGGAGAGACCCAGTACTTC.

The V call is TRBV7-6, the J call TRBJ2-1; TRBD2 might be the D (6 bases). Germline-derived CDR1 and CDR2 are SGHVS and FNYEAQ. The CDR3 extends over 15 amino acids. V was shortened by 1 base and J by 12 bases, with 19 bases between the two germline ends. The CDR3 DNA follows: TGTGCCAGCAGCTTAGTAGTCGGGGGAGCCCCAGGGCAGTTCTTC. Amino acids: CASSLVVGGAPGQFF.

The rearrangement links TRBV11-3 to TRBJ2-5; either TRBD1 or TRBD2 may supply D (6 bases each). Germline CDR1 and CDR2: SGHNT and YENEEA. Trimming removed 11 bases from V and 7 bases from J, with 17 bases in between. CDR3 length: 12 amino acids. The CDR3 is CACGSTGATQYF. In DNA form, the CDR3 reads TGTGCCTGCGGTTCGACGGGGGCGACCCAGTACTTC.

This clonotype was detected only a few times. This chain joins TRBV6-5 and TRBJ2-7, with a weak D call TRBD1 (6 bases). The CDR3 has 14 residues. Germline V gene data show CDR1 as MNHEY and CDR2 as SVGAGI. The V gene lost 0 bases and the J gene lost 3 bases, with 9 bases spanning the gap. The CDR3 sequence is CASSYSKQGYEQYF. DNA for the CDR3: TGTGCCAGCAGTTACTCGAAACAGGGCTACGAGCAGTACTTC.

The chain combines TRBV12-3 or TRBV12-4 with TRBJ2-3; D is unclear. Deletions cut 3 bases from V and 6 bases from J, with 7 bases between. The CDR3 has 12 amino acids. The CDR3 DNA sequence: TGTGCCAGCAGTTTCCGGGTGGATACGCAGTATTTT. It encodes CASSFRVDTQYF.

V is TRBV5-1 and J is TRBJ2-1; the D call may be TRBD1 or TRBD2 (6 bases each). Germline-derived CDR1 and CDR2 are SGHRS and YFSETQ. The CDR3 is made up of 14 amino acids. V lost 4 bases and J 2 bases, leaving 10 bases between the germline ends. The CDR3 reads CASSMGGPYNEQFF. CDR3 bases: TGCGCCAGCAGCATGGGGGGCCCCTACAATGAGCAGTTCTTC.

This clonotype came up a few times. The V and J genes are TRBV29-1 and TRBJ1-5, with 11 bases identical to TRBD1. V shed 4 bases, J shed 6 bases, and the junction held 5 bases outside the gene matches. This CDR3 has 14 amino acids. CDR1 is SQVTM, CDR2 ANQGSEA, per germline. CDR3 loop: CSVGTGGSVQPQHF. CDR3 nucleotides: TGCAGCGTTGGGACAGGGGGCTCGGTTCAGCCCCAGCATTTT.

This sequence joins TRBV7-9 and TRBJ1-2; tentatively, D is TRBD1 (6 bases). Germline V gene sequence: CDR1 SEHNR, CDR2 FQNEAQ (reference sequence). V was pared by 8 bases and J by 2 bases, with 15 bases between. The CDR3 is 14 residues long. CDR3 in amino acids: CASGRQEGNYGYTF. CDR3 coding DNA: TGTGCCAGCGGAAGACAGGAAGGGAACTATGGCTACACCTTC. Based on the CDR3 plus reference TRBV7-9 and TRBJ1-2, the full variable domain is DTGVSQNPRHKITKRGQNVTFRCDPISEHNRLYWYRQTLGQGPEFLTYFQNEAQLEKSRLLSDRFSAERPKGSFSTLEIQRTEQGDSAMYLCASGRQEGNYGYTFGSGTRLTVV.

The V and J genes are TRBV9 and TRBJ2-2, with D possibly TRBD1 on 6 matching bases. CDR1 is SGDLS, CDR2 YYNGEE, per germline. The V end was cut by 0 bases, the J end by 5 bases, with 14 bases between. CDR3 length: 16 residues. The CDR3 reads CASSVARTAQTGELFF. CDR3 bases: TGTGCCAGCAGCGTAGCTAGGACAGCCCAGACCGGGGAGCTGTTTTTT.

The chain recombines TRBV24-1 with TRBJ2-5, with 10 bases fitting TRBD1. The CDR3 has 15 amino acids. J was trimmed by 4 bases and V by 3 bases; bases with no gene match: 4. Germline CDR1 and CDR2: KGHDR and SFDVKD. CDR3 sequence: CATSDTRQGAETQYF. CDR3 nucleotides: TGTGCCACCAGTGATACACGACAGGGGGCAGAGACCCAGTACTTC.

This clonotype turned up a few times. The V call is TRBV11-2, the J call TRBJ1-2; unclear D gene. The CDR3 has 13 residues. Looked up from germline, CDR1 is SGHAT and CDR2 is FQNNGV. Trimming removed 5 bases from V and 1 base from J, with 8 bases in between. The CDR3 spells CASSDALNYGYTF. CDR3 sequence (DNA): TGTGCCAGCAGCGATGCCCTTAACTATGGCTACACCTTC.

The CDR3 region is CASSLVVIRQGRGAEQFF. DNA of the CDR3: TGCGCCAGCAGCTTGGTCGTCATAAGACAGGGAAGGGGCGCTGAGCAGTTCTTC. The chain couples TRBV5-1 to TRBJ2-1; 7 nucleotides align to TRBD1. The CDR3 consists of 18 residues. The J segment lost 9 bases and the V segment lost 0 bases, leaving 18 bases of the junction unmatched. Germline V CDR1 and CDR2: SGHRS, YFSETQ.

The rearrangement links TRBV2 to TRBJ2-7; 11 nucleotides line up with TRBD1. Germline CDR1 SNHLY, CDR2 FYNNEI. V trimming: 6 bases; J trimming: 3 bases; junction bases outside the gene matches: 7. The CDR3 totals 15 residues. CDR3 nucleotides: TGTGCCAGCAGAGACTGGGGACAGGGGGTCTACGAGCAGTACTTC. Encoded protein: CASRDWGQGVYEQYF.

This clonotype was observed many times. The chain recombines TRBV10-1 with TRBJ1-1; 7 bases align to TRBD1. The germline CDR1 and CDR2 sequences are WNHNN and SYGVQD (reference sequence). V lost 6 bases, J lost 1 base, and 8 bases stayed unmatched. The CDR3 has 15 residues. The DNA for the CDR3 is TGCGCCAGCAGCGAACGACAGGGAGGGAACACTGAAGCTTTCTTT. Translation: CASSERQGGNTEAFF.

The table lists this clonotype with a few counts. This chain connects TRBV5-1 to TRBJ1-3, with TRBD1 as a possible D gene (6 bases). V was cut by 0 bases and J by 4 bases, with 11 bases left in between. The CDR3 totals 15 residues. Germline CDR1 reads SGHRS; CDR2 reads YFSETQ. DNA of the CDR3: TGCGCCAGCAGCTTGGTTAGCGGGACAGGAAACACCATATATTTT. It codes for CASSLVSGTGNTIYF.

J is TRBJ2-2 and V is TRBV6-5; TRBD1 might be the D (6 bases). V lost 0 bases and J 3 bases, leaving 11 bases between the germline ends. CDR3 length: 16 residues. CDR1 and CDR2 (germline): MNHEY, SVGAGI. This CDR3 reads CASSYSPPGDTGELFF. The CDR3 DNA follows: TGTGCCAGCAGTTACTCCCCCCCAGGGGACACCGGGGAGCTGTTTTTT.

V and J are TRBV20-1 and TRBJ2-5; 10 bases align to TRBD2. Germline lookup yields CDR1 DFQATT and CDR2 SNEGSKA (reference sequence). The CDR3 extends over 15 amino acids. The V and J ends lost 5 bases and 5 bases, in that order; junction bases with no gene match: 11. The CDR3 DNA reads TGCAGTGCTTCGAAGGGTCTAGCGGGGGTGGAGACCCAGTACTTC. Encoded protein: CSASKGLAGVETQYF.

This rearrangement joins TRBV7-2 to TRBJ2-1; 10 bases align to TRBD2. CDR1 and CDR2 from the germline V gene are SGHTA and FQGNSA. V was clipped by 5 bases and J by 8 bases; unmatched bases: 9. This CDR3 spans 15 amino acids. CDR3 in DNA: TGTGCCAGCAGCCCCACGGGACTAGCGTGGGATGAGCAGTTCTTC. Its protein is CASSPTGLAWDEQFF.